A selection of T cell receptor beta chains follows, all from one sample in a study of monozygotic twins with cystic fibrosis. Produced via immunoSEQ multiplex PCR; TCRdb's table is partial and in-frame only. Of roughly 14,000 clones listed, 85% to 95% were seen once; the top ten hold less than 10%. The sample taken for sequencing was blood. The receptors here all came from a girl aged 2 to 9 with cystic fibrosis. Both conserved end residues are part of each CDR3. D genes are given only for firm matches. Clone size is stated in some rows and not others, as once, few, many or a class when expanded.

d_gene,abundance,v_gene,j_gene,CDR3nt,CDR3aa
TRBD1,.,TRBV6-1,TRBJ2-1,TGTGCCAGCGAAACAGGGGGCAATGAGCAGTTCTTC,CASETGGNEQFF
.,.,TRBV14,TRBJ2-7,TGTGCCAGCAGCCAAATACAGGGCTACGAGCAGTACTTC,CASSQIQGYEQYF
.,.,TRBV11-2,TRBJ1-5,TGTGCCAGCAGCTTAATGGGGGGTAGCAATCAGCCCCAGCATTTT,CASSLMGGSNQPQHF
TRBD2,.,TRBV6-5,TRBJ2-7,TGTGCCAGCAGCCTAGCGGGAGATCTCTACGAGCAGTACTTC,CASSLAGDLYEQYF
TRBD1,.,TRBV28,TRBJ2-7,TGTGCCAGCAGTTGGACAGGCGAGCAGTACTTC,CASSWTGEQYF
.,.,TRBV6-6,TRBJ1-5,TGTGCCAGCGGTGAGCAGGTTCGACGGAATCAGCCCCAGCATTTT,CASGEQVRRNQPQHF
.,.,TRBV10-3,TRBJ2-7,TGTGCCATCGGAACAGGGAGTCCCTACGAGCAGTACTTC,CAIGTGSPYEQYF
TRBD1,.,TRBV19,TRBJ1-3,TGTGCCAGTAGTACTCCGGGACAGGGCACTGGAAACACCATATATTTT,CASSTPGQGTGNTIYF
TRBD2,.,TRBV28,TRBJ2-1,TGTGCCAGCAGTTCAGGACTAGCGGGAAATGAGCAGTTCTTC,CASSSGLAGNEQFF
TRBD1,once,TRBV10-3,TRBJ2-7,TGTGCCATCACCCCGGGACAGGGACTCTACGAGCAGTACTTC,CAITPGQGLYEQYF
.,.,TRBV14,TRBJ2-2,TGTGCCAGCAGCCCTTGGGCGGGCACCGGGGAGCTGTTTTTT,CASSPWAGTGELFF